This TCR beta chain was recorded in a study of T cells in Graves' hyperthyroidism and ophthalmopathy. Points from the study as a whole: Separating ophthalmopathy from stable hyperthyroidism was achieved by a 13 V-J model. In validation, the model predicted ophthalmopathy. These predictions came a median approximately six months before onset.

Uncontrolled infection, other autoimmune disease, pregnancy or lactation disqualified patients from enrolment. Germline CDR1 SNHLY, CDR2 FYNNEI. V was cut by 9 bases and J by 3 bases, with 12 bases left in between. The CDR3 spans 12 residues. RNA transcripts yielded amplified TCR beta CDR3 regions. An initial round of RT-PCR targeting the TCR CDR3 relied on the HTBI primer set. TCRdb used MiXCR to reprocess the multiplex PCR reads, holding one entry per CDR3 protein. The sample holds hundreds of thousands of distinct CDR3 sequences, roughly 37% seen once. There are many counts of this clonotype. What it binds is unknown.

Material for sequencing was blood. The clonotype comes from a man younger than 35 with Graves' hyperthyroidism. The V and J genes are TRBV2 and TRBJ2-7; D is tentatively TRBD1 or TRBD2 (5 bases each). The CDR3 reads CASQGDGYEQYF. CDR3 in DNA: TGTGCCAGTCAAGGGGACGGCTACGAGCAGTACTTC.